Listed here are 26 T cell receptor beta chains from one sample, sequenced in a study of shared clonotypes between healthy human individuals. Generated by immunoSEQ multiplex PCR, the TCRdb table keeps only in-frame clones and is missing some. The table includes some 2.1 million clones, 80% to 95% detected once. CD8 cells regarded as naive lacked CD45RO, were positively chosen for CCR7, and omitted terminally differentiated effector memory CD45RA+ cells. Sequences were obtained from naive CD8+ T cells from PBMCs. All receptors come from a man aged 18-30 years in good health. Some clones in this sample may be carry-over from other donors' samples.

This clone was detected a few times. Additional DNA sequences in this sample encode the identical CDR3. The rearrangement links TRBV19 to TRBJ2-2; D ambiguous. The germline V gene has CDR1 LNHDA and CDR2 SQIVND (reference sequence). Trimming left V 3 bases short and J 3 bases short, with 5 bases between. This CDR3 has 13 amino acids. As DNA, the CDR3 is TGTGCCAGTAGTATTGGGTACACCGGGGAGCTGTTTTTT. Its translation: CASSIGYTGELFF. The variable domain in full, completed from reference TRBV19 and TRBJ2-2, reads DGGITQSPKYLFRKEGQNVTLSCEQNLNHDAMYWYRQDPGQGLRLIYYSQIVNDFQKGDIAEGYSVSREKKESFPLTVTSAQKNPTAFYLCASSIGYTGELFFGEGSRLTVL.

As concerns this clone: This sample includes further DNA sequences coding for the same CDR3. CDR3 in DNA: TGCGCCAGCAGCTTTACAGGGGCCTCTGAAGCTTTCTTT. Translation gives CASSFTGASEAFF. The chain employs TRBV5-1 and TRBJ1-1; 7 nucleotides align to TRBD1. J gave up 6 bases and V 2 bases, and 4 bases lay outside the gene matches. Germline assignment: CDR1 SGHRS and CDR2 YFSETQ. This CDR3 is built from 13 residues.

This clone was seen more than once but under ten times. Additional DNA sequences in this sample encode the identical CDR3. This chain uses TRBV7-9 with TRBJ1-2; no firm D call. The CDR3 sequence is 11 residues long. The V and J ends lost 1 base and 7 bases respectively, with 4 bases between them. CDR1 and CDR2 (germline): SEHNR, FQNEAQ (reference sequence). Here the CDR3 reads CASSLEGGYTF. For the CDR3, the DNA is TGTGCCAGCAGCTTAGAGGGTGGCTACACCTTC.

V is TRBV6-1 and J is TRBJ1-5; D unclear. Trimming removed 8 bases at V and 2 bases at J, with 10 bases between. Germline CDR1 and CDR2: MNHNS and SASEGT. The CDR3 spans 13 residues. The CDR3 bases are TGTGCCAGCCTGGGGATGGGCAATCAGCCCCAGCATTTT. It codes for CASLGMGNQPQHF.

V gene TRBV19 combines with J gene TRBJ1-2; 10 nucleotides agree with TRBD1. J was trimmed by 3 bases and V by 6 bases; bases with no gene match: 13. CDR3 length: 17 residues. Germline V gene sequence: CDR1 LNHDA, CDR2 SQIVND (reference sequence). CDR3 sequence reads: CASRPPFVGTGDYGYTF. As DNA, the CDR3 is TGTGCCAGTAGGCCCCCGTTCGTGGGGACAGGGGACTATGGCTACACCTTC.

The chain is built from TRBV5-8 and TRBJ2-2, with TRBD2 matching 12 bases. In germline, CDR1 is SGHTS, CDR2 YDEGEE. V lost 3 bases and J lost 3; bases outside the gene matches: 3. This CDR3 is 16 amino acids long. This chain's CDR3 is CASSSGLAGHTGELFF. The CDR3 region has the DNA TGTGCCAGCAGCTCTGGACTAGCGGGACACACCGGGGAGCTGTTTTTT.

This chain links TRBV27 with TRBJ2-5, with 10 bases aligning to TRBD1. CDR3 size: 18 residues. The junction had 10 bases not matched to a gene; V was cut back by 2 bases and J by 1 base. In germline, CDR1 is MNHEY, CDR2 SMNVEV (reference sequence). In nucleotides, the CDR3 is TGTGCCAGCAGTTTACTCCCACGACAGGGGGCGGCCCAAGAGACCCAGTACTTC. Residues: CASSLLPRQGAAQETQYF.

This clone was seen once. CDR3 in DNA: TGTGCCAGCAGCGACCAGACAGGGATCTATGGCTACACCTTC. Protein product: CASSDQTGIYGYTF. This sequence joins TRBV9 and TRBJ1-2; the match to TRBD1 covers 7 bases. V lost 3 bases, J lost 4 bases, and 6 bases stayed unmatched. The CDR3 covers 14 residues. The germline V gene encodes CDR1 SGDLS and CDR2 YYNGEE.

The chain joins TRBV2 to TRBJ1-1, with D possibly being TRBD1 (5 bases). V was shortened by 4 bases and J by 4 bases, with 13 bases between the two germline ends. The CDR3 is 14 residues long. The germline V gene has CDR1 SNHLY and CDR2 FYNNEI. The CDR3 loop reads CASSVLGGPTEAFF. CDR3 nucleotide sequence: TGTGCCAGCAGTGTGCTTGGGGGTCCCACTGAAGCTTTCTTT.

The genes are TRBV29-1 and TRBJ1-5; no clear D gene. CDR3 size: 15 residues. Trimming pared 4 bases from V and 0 bases from J, leaving 13 bases between. CDR1 is SQVTM and CDR2 is ANQGSEA in the germline V gene. Written as DNA, the CDR3 is TGCAGCGTTGTAGGAAGCTACTATAGCAATCAGCCCCAGCATTTT. It is translated as CSVVGSYYSNQPQHF. The whole variable domain, remainder taken from reference TRBV29-1 and TRBJ1-5, is SAVISQKPSRDICQRGTSLTIQCQVDSQVTMMFWYRQQPGQSLTLIATANQGSEATYESGFVIDKFPISRPNLTFSTLTVSNMSPEDSSIYLCSVVGSYYSNQPQHFGDGTRLSIL.

The chain couples TRBV29-1 to TRBJ2-1; the match to TRBD1 covers 8 bases. The CDR3 runs to 14 residues. Per germline, CDR1 SQVTM and CDR2 ANQGSEA. V dropped 8 bases and J dropped 1; count of bases not matched to a gene: 7. The CDR3 DNA reads TGCAGCTGCACAGGGGGTGAGTCCTACAATGAGCAGTTCTTC. It encodes CSCTGGESYNEQFF.

The genes are TRBV4-1 and TRBJ2-1; D is possibly TRBD2 (5 bases). CDR3 size: 14 residues. The V end was cut by 3 bases, the J end by 9 bases, with 15 bases between. CDR1 and CDR2 (germline): MGHRA, YSYEKL. CDR3 DNA sequence: TGCGCCAGCAGCCACCTAGAGGGTCTTCTTGAGCAGTTCTTC. This translates into CASSHLEGLLEQFF.

The chain has TRBV27 and TRBJ1-1; D gene ambiguous. The germline gives CDR1 MNHEY, CDR2 SMNVEV (reference sequence). V gave up 4 bases and J gave up 2 bases, with 17 bases separating them. The CDR3 consists of 16 residues. CDR3 bases: TGTGCCAGCAGTTCGCTTAGTGTAAAGGGAAACACTGAAGCTTTCTTT. Its translation: CASSSLSVKGNTEAFF.

The genes are TRBV13 and TRBJ2-4; TRBD1 agrees at 7 bases. There are 15 residues in the CDR3. The J segment lost 8 bases and the V segment lost 7 bases, leaving 14 bases of the junction unmatched. The germline V gene encodes CDR1 PRHDT and CDR2 FYEKMQ (reference sequence). The CDR3 DNA is TGTGCCAGCACCGGCCGGGACAGCTATACAGACATTCAGTACTTC. Amino acids: CASTGRDSYTDIQYF.

The J gene is TRBJ2-1, the V gene TRBV27, with 10 bases fitting TRBD2. Trimming removed 5 bases from V and 1 base from J; junction bases left unmatched: 11. Germline CDR1 is MNHEY and CDR2 is SMNVEV (reference sequence). The CDR3 length is 18 residues. CDR3 amino acids: CASSPVILAGVSYNEQFF. DNA of the CDR3: TGTGCCAGCAGTCCCGTTATCCTAGCGGGAGTTTCCTACAATGAGCAGTTCTTC.

CDR3 bases: TGTGCCAGCTCACCTCTAGCGGGAGGCTACGAGCAGTACTTC. Translated, it gives CASSPLAGGYEQYF. The gene calls are TRBV18 and TRBJ2-7; 11 nucleotides match TRBD2. Germline assignment: CDR1 KGHSH and CDR2 LQKENI. V was pared by 3 bases and J by 3 bases, with 1 base of the junction left unmatched. CDR3 length: 14 amino acids.

This sequence joins TRBV10-2 and TRBJ2-1, with TRBD2 matching over 8 bases. Germline V lookup: CDR1 WSHSY, CDR2 SAAADI. V shed 7 bases, J shed 8 bases, and the junction held 10 bases outside the gene matches. The length of the CDR3 is 14 residues. The CDR3 region is CASKSSGLGDEQFF. DNA for the CDR3: TGCGCCAGCAAGAGTTCGGGACTAGGTGATGAGCAGTTCTTC.

The CDR3 DNA is TGTGCCAGCTCACCACCCCAGCTCTGGGAGCTGTTTTTT. This sequence encodes CASSPPQLWELFF. The chain has TRBV18 and TRBJ2-2, with D hard to call. Germline CDR1 reads KGHSH; CDR2 reads LQKENI. The CDR3 consists of 13 residues. V lost 0 bases and J lost 9, with 8 bases in between.

As concerns this clone: This specimen includes other DNA sequences encoding the same CDR3. The V gene is TRBV28, the J gene TRBJ1-2; D uncertain. This CDR3 contains 13 residues. Trimming cost V 6 bases and J 0 bases, with 8 bases left between them. CDR1 is MDHEN, CDR2 SYDVKM, per germline. CDR3 amino acids: CASSPLANYGYTF. DNA for the CDR3: TGTGCCAGCAGCCCGTTAGCTAACTATGGCTACACCTTC.

The CDR3 reads CASSTATSGSFNEQFF. The CDR3 bases are TGCGCCAGCAGTACCGCGACTAGCGGGAGTTTCAATGAGCAGTTCTTC. The gene calls are TRBV5-1 and TRBJ2-1; 12 nucleotides line up with TRBD2. With 5 bases clipped from V and 6 bases from J, the junction kept 9 bases outside the gene matches. Germline-derived CDR1 and CDR2 are SGHRS and YFSETQ. This CDR3 contains 16 residues.

The chain has TRBV28 and TRBJ1-2; unclear D gene. CDR1 MDHEN and CDR2 SYDVKM come from the germline V gene. This CDR3 spans 14 amino acids. The V and J ends lost 0 bases and 0 bases respectively, with 5 bases between them. As DNA, the CDR3 is TGTGCCAGCAGTTTATGGCCGACTAACTATGGCTACACCTTC. Translation: CASSLWPTNYGYTF.

This clone was picked up a small number of times. At the DNA level, this CDR3 is encoded by other sequences in the same sample as well. The J gene is TRBJ1-5, the V gene TRBV27; maybe TRBD1 (5 bases). The V end lost 6 bases, the J end lost 0 bases, and 12 bases lay between the germline ends. The CDR3 has 15 residues. Germline CDR1 and CDR2: MNHEY and SMNVEV (reference sequence). CDR3 nucleotide sequence: TGTGCCAGCAGCTATGGTGGGGGTAGCAATCAGCCCCAGCATTTT. This sequence encodes CASSYGGGSNQPQHF.

A remark on this clone: Different DNA sequences within this sample yield the same CDR3. The chain is built from TRBV9 and TRBJ1-3; D possibly corresponds to TRBD1 (6 bases). The CDR3 length is 14 residues. Germline V lookup: CDR1 SGDLS, CDR2 YYNGEE. The germline V and J ends were trimmed by 2 bases and 4 bases, with 10 bases remaining between them. Here the CDR3 DNA reads TGTGCCAGCAGCGTTGGACAGAGCGGAAACACCATATATTTT. Translating gives CASSVGQSGNTIYF.

Remarks on this clone: A far larger clone is one base from this, pointing to a likely read error. The J gene is TRBJ1-1, the V gene TRBV7-8; D gene uncertain. CDR1 SGHVS and CDR2 FQNEAQ come from the germline V gene. The CDR3 loop spans 15 amino acids. Trimming shortened V by 2 bases and J by 8 bases, and 18 bases separated the two germline ends. CDR3 amino acids: CASSLTHGREREAFF. The DNA of the CDR3 is TGTGCCAGCAGCTTAACCCATGGGCGGGAGCGAGAAGCTTTCTTT.

The J gene is TRBJ2-1, the V gene TRBV7-9; 14 positions match TRBD2. Per the germline V gene, CDR1 is SEHNR and CDR2 is FQNEAQ (reference sequence). With 5 bases clipped from V and 7 bases from J, the junction kept 7 bases outside the gene matches. The CDR3 sequence is 16 residues long. The CDR3 nucleotides read TGTGCCAGCAGCGTCCCGGGACTAGCGGGAGTGAATGAGCAGTTCTTC. Amino acids: CASSVPGLAGVNEQFF.

The J gene is TRBJ2-3, the V gene TRBV27; D unresolved. This CDR3 has 15 residues. Germline CDR1 and CDR2: MNHEY and SMNVEV (reference sequence). Trimming took off 2 bases at V and 0 bases at J, with 9 bases between the two ends. Here the CDR3 DNA reads TGTGCCAGCAGTTTAGGACGGATTAGCACAGATACGCAGTATTTT. Translating gives CASSLGRISTDTQYF.